One sample yielded the 5 T cell receptor beta chains listed below, sequenced in a study of blood T cell repertoires in COVID-19. Generated by immunoSEQ multiplex PCR, the TCRdb table keeps only in-frame clones and is missing some. The data contain about 28,000 clones, more than 85% of them singletons. The sample consisted of peripheral blood. The receptors stem from a woman aged 65 to 85 with COVID-19, enrolled during active disease.

DNA of the CDR3: TGTGCCAGCAGTTTAGGGAGTTACGAGCAGTACTTC. It encodes CASSLGSYEQYF. V is TRBV28 and J is TRBJ2-7, with a possible D match to TRBD2 (5 bases). Trimming shortened V by 2 bases and J by 4 bases, and 6 bases separated the two germline ends. Germline CDR1 and CDR2: MDHEN and SYDVKM. The CDR3 runs to 12 residues.

This chain joins TRBV9 and TRBJ1-1; no reliable D call. This CDR3 is built from 13 residues. Trimming removed 0 bases from V and 2 bases from J, with 5 bases in between. The V gene's germline CDR1 is SGDLS and CDR2 YYNGEE. CDR3 nucleotide sequence: TGTGCCAGCAGCGTAGCAGATAACACTGAAGCTTTCTTT. As protein: CASSVADNTEAFF.

The chain employs TRBV19 and TRBJ2-7; TRBD1 is a possible D gene (5 bases). The CDR3 totals 14 residues. The germline V gene encodes CDR1 LNHDA and CDR2 SQIVND (reference sequence). Trimming pared 3 bases from V and 0 bases from J, leaving 9 bases between. Written as DNA, the CDR3 is TGTGCCAGTAGTATTCGACAGAACTCCTACGAGCAGTACTTC. The encoded protein is CASSIRQNSYEQYF.

This clone was recorded only once. The V call is TRBV11-2, the J call TRBJ2-1; D is perhaps TRBD2 (6 bases). The CDR3 is 16 residues long. V gave up 5 bases and J gave up 8 bases, with 22 bases separating them. The V gene's germline CDR1 is SGHAT and CDR2 FQNNGV. CDR3 nucleotides: TGTGCCAGCAGCCCTAGCGCACGGGGTGGATTGGATGAGCAGTTCTTC. This translates into CASSPSARGGLDEQFF.

This clone was seen a few times. The V gene is TRBV7-9, the J gene TRBJ2-3, with 10 bases aligning to TRBD1. The CDR3 runs 14 residues. The V gene end was trimmed by 5 bases and the J gene end by 4 bases; junction bases not matched to a gene: 3. Germline CDR1 SEHNR, CDR2 FQNEAQ (reference sequence). The CDR3 spells CASSGDRGADTQYF. The CDR3 nucleotides read TGTGCCAGCAGCGGGGACAGGGGCGCAGATACGCAGTATTTT.